A selection of T cell receptor beta chains follows, all from one sample in a study of Graves' ophthalmopathy and Graves' hyperthyroidism. TCRdb re-derived calls from the multiplex PCR reads in MiXCR, one entry per CDR3 protein. The sample contains 450,000 or so distinct CDR3 sequences, 13% to 15% of which appear only once. Sequenced input: blood. The receptors come from a woman aged 30 to 39 with Graves' ophthalmopathy. Both conserved end residues are part of each CDR3. Fields, in order: CDR3 length, J gene, clone size, D gene, V gene, CDR3 protein, CDR3 DNA. A D gene is named only where the DNA matches it firmly. The size entry is marked missing in some rows and otherwise reads once, few, many or a size class.

len: 19
j_gene: TRBJ2-6
abundance: many
d_gene: -
v_gene: TRBV6-1
CDR3aa: CASSEAGPSAYSGANVLTF
CDR3nt: TGTGCCAGCAGTGAAGCAGGGCCATCGGCCTACTCTGGGGCCAACGTCCTGACTTTC

len: 13
j_gene: TRBJ1-1
abundance: many
d_gene: -
v_gene: TRBV12-3/TRBV12-4
CDR3aa: CASSLELGAEAFF
CDR3nt: TGTGCCAGCAGTTTAGAGCTGGGGGCTGAAGCTTTCTTT

len: 18
j_gene: TRBJ2-7
abundance: many
d_gene: TRBD1
v_gene: TRBV6-1
CDR3aa: CASSKHQAGQGSSYEQYF
CDR3nt: TGTGCCAGCAGTAAACACCAAGCCGGACAGGGGAGCTCCTACGAGCAGTACTTC

len: 11
j_gene: TRBJ2-7
abundance: many
d_gene: -
v_gene: TRBV20-1
CDR3aa: CSPQGGYEQYF
CDR3nt: TGCAGTCCCCAGGGTGGCTACGAGCAGTACTTC

len: 15
j_gene: TRBJ2-6
abundance: many
d_gene: -
v_gene: TRBV7-3
CDR3aa: CASSLKGSGANVLTF
CDR3nt: TGTGCCAGCAGCTTAAAAGGGTCTGGGGCCAACGTCCTGACTTTC

len: 16
j_gene: TRBJ1-1
abundance: many
d_gene: -
v_gene: TRBV4-1
CDR3aa: CASSHLGDFSNTEAFF
CDR3nt: TGCGCCAGCAGCCACTTAGGGGACTTCTCGAACACTGAAGCTTTCTTT

len: 16
j_gene: TRBJ2-2
abundance: many
d_gene: TRBD2
v_gene: TRBV6-1
CDR3aa: CASREVAGEGTGELFF
CDR3nt: TGTGCCAGCAGGGAGGTAGCGGGAGAGGGGACCGGGGAGCTGTTTTTT

len: 15
j_gene: TRBJ1-5
abundance: -
d_gene: -
v_gene: TRBV18
CDR3aa: CASSPRGTQDQPQHF
CDR3nt: TGTGCCAGCTCACCACGAGGGACACAAGATCAGCCCCAGCATTTT

len: 15
j_gene: TRBJ1-2
abundance: many
d_gene: TRBD1
v_gene: TRBV5-1
CDR3aa: CASSLGDRGVAGYTF
CDR3nt: TGCGCCAGCAGCCTAGGGGACAGGGGGGTAGCTGGCTACACCTTC

len: 16
j_gene: TRBJ2-7
abundance: -
d_gene: -
v_gene: TRBV19
CDR3aa: CASSTAGGGPSYEQYF
CDR3nt: TGTGCCAGTAGTACCGCCGGCGGGGGCCCATCTTACGAGCAGTACTTC